The 30 T cell receptor beta chains below were found in one sample sequenced in a study of shared clonotypes between healthy human individuals. Data came from immunoSEQ multiplex PCR; TCRdb stores just in-frame clones and leaves some out. In the table there are about 1.1 million clones, 70% to 80% of which are singletons. The sequenced sample was memory CD4+ T cells from PBMCs. This sample's subset: CD45RA-negative fraction. The receptors were sampled from a man aged 18 to 29 in good health. Some clones in this sample may be carry-over from other donors' samples.

Remarks on this clone: Other DNA sequences within the sample encode an identical CDR3. V usage is TRBV11-3 and J usage is TRBJ2-2; the D gene is possibly TRBD2 (5 bases). CDR3 length equals 15 residues. Deletions cut 1 base from V and 0 bases from J, with 6 bases between. Germline lookup yields CDR1 SGHNT and CDR2 YENEEA. In nucleotides, the CDR3 is TGTGCCAGCAGCTTAGGAGGGACGAACACCGGGGAGCTGTTTTTT. Encoded protein: CASSLGGTNTGELFF.

On this clone itself: At the DNA level, this CDR3 is encoded by other sequences in the same sample as well. The CDR3 region is CASSLPGPEAFF. For the CDR3, the DNA is TGCGCCAGCAGCTTGCCTGGGCCTGAAGCTTTCTTT. The V call is TRBV5-1, the J call TRBJ1-1; the D is unclear. This CDR3 comprises 12 residues. The V and J ends lost 1 base and 6 bases respectively, with 7 bases between them. The germline gives CDR1 SGHRS, CDR2 YFSETQ.

This clone was seen a few times. J is TRBJ1-1 and V is TRBV5-1; D perhaps matches TRBD1 (6 bases). V was pared by 4 bases and J by 5 bases, with 15 bases between. The CDR3 has 14 residues. Germline lookup yields CDR1 SGHRS and CDR2 YFSETQ. The CDR3 bases are TGCGCCAGCAGCGCGGGTGGGGGCGAGACTGAAGCTTTCTTT. Translating gives CASSAGGGETEAFF.

This clone was observed a few times. The rearrangement uses TRBV2 and TRBJ2-4, with TRBD1 as a possible D gene (7 bases). The CDR3 contains 14 residues. Germline V CDR1 and CDR2: SNHLY, FYNNEI. Trimming cost V 3 bases and J 6 bases, with 12 bases left between them. The CDR3 DNA sequence: TGTGCCAGCAGTGATCGACAGGGAGGAAACATTCAGTACTTC. This sequence encodes CASSDRQGGNIQYF. The full variable domain, completed using reference TRBV2 and TRBJ2-4, is EPEVTQTPSHQVTQMGQEVILRCVPISNHLYFYWYRQILGQKVEFLVSFYNNEISEKSEIFDDQFSVERPDGSNFTLKIRSTKLEDSAMYFCASSDRQGGNIQYFGAGTRLSVL.

The DNA for the CDR3 is TGTGCCAGCAGCCCGACGACAGGGGCTAATGAAAAACTGTTTTTT. Translating gives CASSPTTGANEKLFF. The chain joins TRBV11-1 to TRBJ1-4; 8 positions agree with TRBD1. CDR1 and CDR2 from the germline V gene are SGHAT and FQDESV (reference sequence). Germline trimming cut 5 bases from V and 3 bases from J; bases unmatched to any gene: 5. The CDR3 loop spans 15 amino acids.

V and J are TRBV10-1 and TRBJ2-7; the D is unclear. Germline values: CDR1 WNHNN, CDR2 SYGVQD (reference sequence). Trimming left V 0 bases short and J 3 bases short, with 12 bases between. This CDR3 is 15 amino acids long. DNA of the CDR3: TGCGCCAGCAGTGAGTCGACGGTGGCAGGCTACGAGCAGTACTTC. Translated, it gives CASSESTVAGYEQYF.

The J gene is TRBJ1-1, the V gene TRBV6-1, with D unclear. The CDR3 runs to 13 residues. V was pared by 2 bases and J by 5 bases, with 9 bases between. The germline CDR1 and CDR2 sequences are MNHNS and SASEGT. The CDR3 protein is CASSEFWATEAFF. The CDR3 DNA follows: TGTGCCAGCAGTGAATTTTGGGCTACTGAAGCTTTCTTT.

Points on this clone: Other DNA sequences from this sample encode an identical CDR3 as well. The CDR3 sequence is CASSLLAGQYNEQFF. CDR3 coding DNA: TGTGCCAGCTCACTTCTAGCGGGCCAATACAATGAGCAGTTCTTC. The V and J genes are TRBV18 and TRBJ2-1, with 8 bases aligning to TRBD2. The CDR3 sequence is 15 residues long. CDR1 and CDR2 (germline): KGHSH, LQKENI. Germline trimming cut 4 bases from V and 4 bases from J; bases unmatched to any gene: 6.

This chain uses TRBV6-5 with TRBJ1-1; the D gene is possibly TRBD1 (5 bases). Trimming pared 2 bases from V and 1 base from J, leaving 11 bases between. The germline V gene encodes CDR1 MNHEY and CDR2 SVGAGI. This CDR3 spans 15 amino acids. The CDR3 sequence is CASSYRGRSNTEAFF. Written as DNA, the CDR3 is TGTGCCAGCAGTTACAGGGGCAGATCGAACACTGAAGCTTTCTTT.

The chain uses TRBV5-1 and TRBJ2-6, with 7 bases identical to TRBD2. This CDR3 has 21 residues. The trim removed 4 bases at V and 0 bases at J, leaving 19 bases unmatched. Germline CDR1 reads SGHRS; CDR2 reads YFSETQ. CDR3 in amino acids: CASSERRSAGEFLSGANVLTF. The DNA of the CDR3 is TGCGCCAGCAGCGAGAGGAGGTCTGCGGGGGAGTTTCTCTCTGGGGCCAACGTCCTGACTTTC.

This clone was seen a few times. The V gene is TRBV29-1, the J gene TRBJ2-5; no clear D. This CDR3 comprises 11 residues. CDR1 SQVTM and CDR2 ANQGSEA come from the germline V gene. CDR3 region: CSTGAQETQYF. CDR3 in DNA: TGCAGTACCGGTGCCCAAGAGACCCAGTACTTC.

The chain is built from TRBV6-6 and TRBJ2-1; 15 nucleotides agree with TRBD2. With 6 bases clipped from V and 5 bases from J, the junction kept 5 bases outside the gene matches. The CDR3 totals 16 residues. The germline gives CDR1 MNHNY, CDR2 SVGAGI (reference sequence). DNA for the CDR3: TGTGCCAGCAGAGGACTAGCGGGAGGGCCCGACAATGAGCAGTTCTTC. Its protein is CASRGLAGGPDNEQFF.

This chain links TRBV28 with TRBJ1-3, with D maybe TRBD1 (5 bases). CDR1 and CDR2 from the germline V gene are MDHEN and SYDVKM. The CDR3 totals 12 residues. The ends were cut back, 8 bases at V and 8 bases at J, with 13 bases in the middle. CDR3 sequence reads: CASGTGGYTIYF. DNA of the CDR3: TGTGCCAGCGGCACGGGGGGTTACACCATATATTTT.

The chain couples TRBV7-9 to TRBJ2-1; 10 bases are shared with TRBD2. In germline, CDR1 is SEHNR, CDR2 FQNEAQ (reference sequence). The CDR3 is 14 residues long. With V trimmed by 3 bases and J by 8 bases, 4 bases remained unmatched. CDR3 sequence reads: CASSFTSGNHEQFF. The CDR3 nucleotides are TGTGCCAGCAGCTTTACTAGCGGGAATCATGAGCAGTTCTTC.

The chain joins TRBV5-4 to TRBJ2-4; D unresolved. The V gene's germline CDR1 is SGHNT and CDR2 YYREEE (reference sequence). The V end was cut by 4 bases, the J end by 0 bases, with 5 bases between. There are 13 residues in the CDR3. In nucleotides, the CDR3 is TGTGCCAGCAGCACCAAAGCCAAAAACATTCAGTACTTC. This codes for CASSTKAKNIQYF.

The chain uses TRBV5-4 and TRBJ2-7, with TRBD1 matching over 10 bases. The CDR3 has 14 residues. The germline CDR1 and CDR2 sequences are SGHNT and YYREEE (reference sequence). Trimming removed 4 bases from V and 6 bases from J; junction bases left unmatched: 7. The CDR3 nucleotides read TGTGCCAGCAGCACGACAGGGGGCAAGGTCGAGCAGTACTTC. Translation: CASSTTGGKVEQYF.

This clone occurred once. The genes are TRBV7-9 and TRBJ2-2; a weak D match, TRBD2 (6 bases). The CDR3 spans 13 residues. Looked up from germline, CDR1 is SEHNR and CDR2 is FQNEAQ (reference sequence). Trimming removed 5 bases from V and 7 bases from J, with 11 bases in between. The DNA of the CDR3 is TGTGCCAGCAGCGTCAATAGCGGCGGGGAGCTGTTTTTT. Amino acid sequence: CASSVNSGGELFF.

Worth noting for this clone: Additional DNA sequences in this sample encode the identical CDR3. The J gene is TRBJ1-4, the V gene TRBV27; D possibly corresponds to TRBD1 (5 bases). This CDR3 is 13 amino acids long. Trimming took 5 bases from V and 8 from J, leaving 12 bases between them. Germline V gene sequence: CDR1 MNHEY, CDR2 SMNVEV (reference sequence). The CDR3 DNA reads TGTGCCAGCAGTCGGCGGGACGGGGAAAAACTGTTTTTT. Amino acids: CASSRRDGEKLFF.

The table lists this clone with a count of one. This chain connects TRBV27 to TRBJ2-3, with TRBD1 matching 9 bases. Germline V CDR1 and CDR2: MNHEY, SMNVEV (reference sequence). CDR3 length equals 14 residues. Germline trimming cut 5 bases from V and 4 bases from J; bases unmatched to any gene: 4. Written as DNA, the CDR3 is TGTGCCAGCAGTGACTACAGGGGGCCAGATACGCAGTATTTT. It translates to CASSDYRGPDTQYF.

The gene calls are TRBV4-2 and TRBJ2-2; D is unclear. The CDR3 has 14 residues. V was pared by 1 base and J by 5 bases, with 8 bases between. Germline V gene data show CDR1 as LGHNA and CDR2 as YNFKEQ. The CDR3, as DNA: TGTGCCAGCAGCCAAGCCGAGTGGACCGGGGAGCTGTTTTTT. Its protein product is CASSQAEWTGELFF.

This clone appeared once. This sample includes further DNA sequences coding for the same CDR3. The chain uses TRBV7-9 and TRBJ2-3; D might be TRBD2 (5 bases). Trimming stripped 1 base from V and 3 bases from J, with 8 bases between. The CDR3 has 14 residues. Germline CDR1 reads SEHNR; CDR2 reads FQNEAQ (reference sequence). For the CDR3, the DNA is TGTGCCAGCAGCTTAGGGGTAGCGACAGATACGCAGTATTTT. This gives the protein CASSLGVATDTQYF.

Note on this clone: Other nucleotide sequences from this sample produce the same CDR3. J is TRBJ2-2 and V is TRBV27, with TRBD1 identical over 9 bases. Germline V gives CDR1 MNHEY, CDR2 SMNVEV (reference sequence). The CDR3 consists of 14 residues. V lost 6 bases and J lost 4; bases outside the gene matches: 3. The CDR3 loop reads CASSRDRATGELFF. In nucleotides, the CDR3 is TGTGCCAGCAGCCGGGACAGGGCCACCGGGGAGCTGTTTTTT.

The chain couples TRBV5-1 to TRBJ2-7, with a weak D call TRBD1 (5 bases). CDR3 length equals 14 residues. Looked up from germline, CDR1 is SGHRS and CDR2 is YFSETQ. The V end lost 0 bases, the J end lost 7 bases, and 14 bases lay between the germline ends. In DNA form, the CDR3 reads TGCGCCAGCAGCTTGGACAGGACCCAAGGGGAGCAGTACTTC. Protein product: CASSLDRTQGEQYF.

This chain connects TRBV10-3 to TRBJ2-2; 11 bases align to TRBD1. CDR1 is ENHRY and CDR2 is SYGVKD in the germline V gene. After removal of 11 bases from V and 6 bases from J, the junction contained 8 bases not matched to a gene. The length of the CDR3 is 14 residues. The CDR3 sequence is CAVKGQGEAGELFF. The DNA for the CDR3 is TGTGCCGTCAAGGGACAGGGGGAGGCCGGGGAGCTGTTTTTT.

This clone was seen only once. V and J are TRBV5-1 and TRBJ1-5; D unresolved. This CDR3 region has 13 residues. Germline V lookup: CDR1 SGHRS, CDR2 YFSETQ. V lost 5 bases and J 7 bases, leaving 13 bases between the germline ends. The CDR3, as DNA: TGCGCCAGCAGTGACATGCCAGGCCAGCCCCAGCATTTT. It specifies CASSDMPGQPQHF.

CDR3 nucleotides: TGTGCCAGCTCACCCCTAGCCGACCGGGAGACCCAGTACTTC. Its translation: CASSPLADRETQYF. The V call is TRBV18, the J call TRBJ2-5, with D maybe TRBD2 (5 bases). Trimming shortened V by 3 bases and J by 5 bases, and 13 bases separated the two germline ends. The CDR3 is 14 amino acids. CDR1 KGHSH and CDR2 LQKENI come from the germline V gene.

This clone has a single count. The DNA for the CDR3 is TGTGCCAGCAGCTTCTCCCAGGCAAGCTCTGGAAACACCATATATTTT. Translating gives CASSFSQASSGNTIYF. The chain carries TRBV7-2 and TRBJ1-3; no reliable D call. Germline V CDR1 and CDR2: SGHTA, FQGNSA. Trimming shortened V by 3 bases and J by 0 bases, and 12 bases separated the two germline ends. The length of the CDR3 is 16 residues.

This chain joins TRBV5-4 and TRBJ2-1; D perhaps matches TRBD2 (5 bases). Germline values: CDR1 SGHNT, CDR2 YYREEE (reference sequence). Trimming removed 3 bases at V and 3 bases at J, with 7 bases between. This CDR3 region has 13 residues. The CDR3 sequence: CASSWGDYNEQFF. The CDR3 bases are TGTGCCAGCAGCTGGGGAGACTACAATGAGCAGTTCTTC.

The chain has TRBV6-1 and TRBJ1-2; the D gene is possibly TRBD1 (6 bases). V was pared by 2 bases and J by 3 bases, with 13 bases between. Germline CDR1 and CDR2: MNHNS and SASEGT. This CDR3 has 15 amino acids. The DNA of the CDR3 is TGTGCCAGCAGTGAATCGGGGGGCCAGGACTATGGCTACACCTTC. Residues: CASSESGGQDYGYTF.

This clone was counted once. The chain combines TRBV30 with TRBJ2-3; D call uncertain. V gave up 1 base and J gave up 2 bases, with 4 bases separating them. The CDR3 contains 12 residues. Germline assignment: CDR1 GTSNPN and CDR2 SVGIG (reference sequence). The CDR3: CAWSANTDTQYF. CDR3 sequence (DNA): TGTGCCTGGAGTGCAAACACAGATACGCAGTATTTT.